Sequencing of this TCR beta chain was carried out in a study of blood T cells in healthy people across ages. General observations from the study: From one million sequenced T cells, diversity estimates were lower bounds. The recorded TCR beta diversity per million T cells decreased in a roughly linear manner with age. Comparison with aged donors showed that long-lived donors had more naive CD4+ cells and higher diversity.

Of note for this clonotype: Its antigen is still unknown.

The use of a sample-barcoded 5' primer and a J-beta primer mix characterized a second PCR of about 7 to 12 cycles. TCRdb independently ran MiXCR on the 5' RACE reads; one entry per CDR3 protein. The table records around 1,800,000 distinct CDR3 sequences, roughly two fifths of them present only once. PBMCs numbering at least 7 million were isolated per sample. In germline, CDR1 is LNHNV, CDR2 YYDKDF (reference sequence). The CDR3 has 16 residues. Trimming pared 0 bases from V and 7 bases from J, leaving 18 bases between. This TCR came from a human donor in good health. What was sequenced was blood. The chain has TRBV15 and TRBJ1-2, with D perhaps TRBD1 (5 bases). Here the CDR3 DNA reads TGTGCCACCAGCAGAGATGTAACTCCGGGACCCCGTGGCTACACCTTC. Its translation: CATSRDVTPGPRGYTF.